This entry is about one T cell receptor (beta chain). V shed 4 bases and J 10 bases; nucleotides not matched to a gene: 7. Germline lookup yields CDR1 LNHDA and CDR2 SQIVND (reference sequence). The CDR3 has 14 amino acids. This sample was included in a study of blood T cell repertoires in COVID-19. Original handling: Amplification from reference gene primers served as the basis for estimated nucleated cell counts. This table comes from immunoSEQ multiplex PCR, and its TCRdb copy is limited to in-frame clones, with some not included. The DNA was the basis for D and trimming; V, J and clone size are from that table. The sample consists of around 40,000 clones, around 91% of them appearing once.

Sequencing input: peripheral blood. This chain connects TRBV19 to TRBJ2-2, with 9 nucleotides matching TRBD1. The TCR was taken from a man aged 25-45 years with active or convalescent COVID-19. The CDR3: CASSSGQGRAELFF. In DNA, the CDR3 is TGTGCCAGTAGTAGCGGACAGGGGAGGGCGGAGCTGTTTTTT.